The 12 T cell receptor beta chains reported below all come from one sample, sequenced in a study of regulatory T cells in long-lasting Graves disease. Combining iRepertoire HTBI primers with Arm-PCR of CDR3 regions, the authors built TCR beta libraries. In TCRdb, the multiplex PCR reads were re-called with MiXCR into one record per CDR3 protein. The sample consists of a few hundred thousand distinct CDR3 sequences, 22% of them appearing once. The sample's time point: persistent/refractory GD, antithyroid drugs over 5 years with positive TRAb. Scientists built the TCR library using RNA that was extracted from PBMCs. Sample: peripheral blood mononuclear cells (PBMCs), taken when the disease was refractory, from a patient treated with antithyroid drugs. These receptors were taken from a female donor with Graves disease.

The chain recombines TRBV5-1 with TRBJ1-4; tentative D call: TRBD1 (6 bases). The germline gives CDR1 SGHRS, CDR2 YFSETQ. This CDR3 comprises 14 residues. The germline V and J ends were trimmed by 4 bases and 5 bases, with 12 bases remaining between them. CDR3 region: CASSPSTGNEKLFF. The CDR3 nucleotides read TGCGCCAGCAGCCCGTCCACAGGGAATGAAAAACTGTTTTTT.

A remark on this clonotype: A much larger clone differs by one base, so this may be a read error. This chain joins TRBV6-1 and TRBJ2-5; no clear D. CDR3 length: 13 amino acids. Germline CDR1 and CDR2: MNHNS and SASEGT. This CDR3 is CASRIDGQETRYF. The CDR3 coding sequence is TGTGCCAGCAGGATCGACGGCCAAGAGACCCGGTACTTC.

The chain links TRBV3-2 to TRBJ1-5; TRBD1 is the table's D call, not checked against the DNA. TRBV3-2 counts as a pseudogene. This CDR3 is built from 16 residues. CDR3 sequence (DNA): TGTGCCAGCAGCCAGAGCAGGGGGAGCGGCAATCAGCCCCAGCATTTT. Residues: CASSQSRGSGNQPQHF.

This clonotype occurred many times. The V call is TRBV28, the J call TRBJ1-2; D unclear. The CDR3 totals 12 residues. Germline CDR1 MDHEN, CDR2 SYDVKM. The ends were cut back, 6 bases at V and 4 bases at J, with 9 bases in the middle. CDR3 in amino acids: CASRLPPYGYTF. The CDR3 nucleotides read TGTGCCAGCAGACTGCCCCCCTATGGCTACACCTTC.

The V and J genes are TRBV6-1 and TRBJ2-1; 10 nucleotides line up with TRBD2. With V trimmed by 6 bases and J by 6 bases, 8 bases remained unmatched. CDR1 MNHNS and CDR2 SASEGT come from the germline V gene. This CDR3 contains 15 residues. This CDR3 reads CASSLAGGIPNEQFF. DNA of the CDR3: TGTGCCAGCAGCTTAGCGGGGGGTATACCCAATGAGCAGTTCTTC.

There are a few counts of this clonotype. The chain links TRBV28 to TRBJ2-4; D call uncertain. The CDR3 length is 14 residues. V was pared by 2 bases and J by 6 bases, with 11 bases between. CDR1 and CDR2 (germline): MDHEN, SYDVKM. The DNA for the CDR3 is TGTGCCAGCAGTTTAAGCCCCCCCAGAAACATTCAGTACTTC. Residues: CASSLSPPRNIQYF. The full variable domain, its missing parts supplied by reference TRBV28 and TRBJ2-4, is DVKVTQSSRYLVKRTGEKVFLECVQDMDHENMFWYRQDPGLGLRLIYFSYDVKMKEKGDIPEGYSVSREKKERFSLILESASTNQTSMYLCASSLSPPRNIQYFGAGTRLSVL.

This clonotype was counted between two and nine times. This chain uses TRBV6-1 with TRBJ1-2; D may be TRBD1 (5 bases). The CDR3 loop spans 16 amino acids. Trimming removed 5 bases from V and 0 bases from J, with 16 bases in between. CDR1 is MNHNS, CDR2 SASEGT, per germline. CDR3 amino acids: CASSNHRIPANYGYTF. The CDR3, as DNA: TGTGCCAGCAGTAACCACAGGATCCCCGCTAACTATGGCTACACCTTC.

In this sample, this clonotype turned up many times. The J gene is TRBJ2-7, the V gene TRBV28; D is undetermined. Germline CDR1 MDHEN, CDR2 SYDVKM. The ends were cut back, 5 bases at V and 2 bases at J, with 4 bases in the middle. The CDR3 runs to 11 residues. This CDR3 reads CASSPTYEQYF. The DNA for the CDR3 is TGTGCCAGCAGTCCTACCTACGAGCAGTACTTC.

This clonotype was seen repeatedly, ten times or more. This chain links TRBV28 with TRBJ1-6; 10 bases map to TRBD1. The ends lost 6 bases at V and 9 bases at J; junction bases unmatched: 5. CDR1 MDHEN and CDR2 SYDVKM come from the germline V gene. CDR3 length equals 14 residues. The CDR3: CASREGQGLSPLHF. The CDR3 DNA reads as TGTGCCAGCAGGGAGGGACAGGGGCTTTCACCCCTCCACTTT.

This clonotype has only a few counts. This chain uses TRBV30 with TRBJ1-1, with 8 positions matching TRBD1. Germline CDR1 GTSNPN, CDR2 SVGIG (reference sequence). CDR3 length: 13 amino acids. Trimming at V came to 2 bases and at J to 10 bases, leaving 9 bases not matched to a gene. DNA of the CDR3: TGTGCCTGGAGTTTCGCTCCGGGACAGGCAGCTTTCTTT. Its protein is CAWSFAPGQAAFF.

This clonotype occurred many times. The chain is built from TRBV2 and TRBJ2-2; D perhaps matches TRBD2 (6 bases). CDR3 length equals 15 residues. The V and J ends lost 7 bases and 2 bases respectively, with 14 bases between them. CDR1 SNHLY and CDR2 FYNNEI come from the germline V gene. The DNA for the CDR3 is TGTGCCAGCACGGCGGCTAGCGCTAACACCGGGGAGCTGTTTTTT. This codes for CASTAASANTGELFF.

The chain employs TRBV18 and TRBJ1-4; possibly TRBD1 for D (5 bases). With 0 bases removed from V and 5 bases from J, the gap between germline ends came to 7 bases. In germline, CDR1 is KGHSH, CDR2 LQKENI. CDR3 length: 14 residues. This chain's CDR3 is CASSPPGGNEKLFF. CDR3 DNA: TGTGCCAGCTCACCACCGGGGGGGAATGAAAAACTGTTTTTT.